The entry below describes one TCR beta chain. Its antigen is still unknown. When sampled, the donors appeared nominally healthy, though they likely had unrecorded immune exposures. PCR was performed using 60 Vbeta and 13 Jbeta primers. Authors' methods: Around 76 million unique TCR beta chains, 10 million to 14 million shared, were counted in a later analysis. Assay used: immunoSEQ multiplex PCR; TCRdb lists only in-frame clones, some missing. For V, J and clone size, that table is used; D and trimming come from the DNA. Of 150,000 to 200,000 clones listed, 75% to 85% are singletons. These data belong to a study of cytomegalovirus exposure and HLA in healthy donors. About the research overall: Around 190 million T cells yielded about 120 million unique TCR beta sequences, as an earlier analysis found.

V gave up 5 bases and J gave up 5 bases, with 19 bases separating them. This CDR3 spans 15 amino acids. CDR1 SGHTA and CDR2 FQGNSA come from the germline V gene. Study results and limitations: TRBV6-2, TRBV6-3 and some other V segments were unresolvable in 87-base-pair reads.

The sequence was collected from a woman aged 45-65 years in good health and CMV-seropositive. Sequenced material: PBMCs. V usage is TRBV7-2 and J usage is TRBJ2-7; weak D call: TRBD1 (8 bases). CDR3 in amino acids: CASSEQGGIGDEQYF. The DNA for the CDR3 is TGTGCCAGCAGCGAACAGGGGGGGATTGGAGACGAGCAGTACTTC. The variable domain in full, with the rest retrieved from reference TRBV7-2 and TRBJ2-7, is GAGVSQSPSNKVTEKGKDVELRCDPISGHTALYWYRQSLGQGLEFLIYFQGNSAPDKSGLPSDRFSAERTGGSVSTLTIQRTQQEDSAVYLCASSEQGGIGDEQYFGPGTRLTVT.